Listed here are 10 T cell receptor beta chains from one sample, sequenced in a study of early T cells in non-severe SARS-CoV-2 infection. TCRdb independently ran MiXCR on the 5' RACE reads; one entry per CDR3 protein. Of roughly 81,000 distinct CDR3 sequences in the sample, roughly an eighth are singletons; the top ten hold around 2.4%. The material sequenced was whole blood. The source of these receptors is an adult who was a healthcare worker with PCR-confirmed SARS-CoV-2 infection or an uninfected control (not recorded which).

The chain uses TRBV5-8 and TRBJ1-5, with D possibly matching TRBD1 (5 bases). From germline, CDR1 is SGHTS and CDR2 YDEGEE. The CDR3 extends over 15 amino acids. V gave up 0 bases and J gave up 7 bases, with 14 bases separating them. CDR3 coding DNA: TGTGCCAGCAGCTTGGGAATCGGCAGGGAACAGCCCCAGCATTTT. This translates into CASSLGIGREQPQHF.

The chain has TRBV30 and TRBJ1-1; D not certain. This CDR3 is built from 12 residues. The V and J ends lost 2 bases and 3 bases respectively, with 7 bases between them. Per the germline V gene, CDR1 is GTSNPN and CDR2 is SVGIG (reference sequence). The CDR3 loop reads CAWSFVDTEAFF. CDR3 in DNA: TGTGCCTGGAGTTTCGTGGACACTGAAGCTTTCTTT.

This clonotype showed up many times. The CDR3 nucleotides are TGTGCCAGCAGCGCCGAGCCATCTATGAACACTGAAGCTTTCTTT. This sequence encodes CASSAEPSMNTEAFF. V is TRBV5-4 and J is TRBJ1-1; D gene ambiguous. CDR1 SGHNT and CDR2 YYREEE come from the germline V gene (reference sequence). Trimming took off 4 bases at V and 0 bases at J, with 13 bases between the two ends. The CDR3 is 15 amino acids.

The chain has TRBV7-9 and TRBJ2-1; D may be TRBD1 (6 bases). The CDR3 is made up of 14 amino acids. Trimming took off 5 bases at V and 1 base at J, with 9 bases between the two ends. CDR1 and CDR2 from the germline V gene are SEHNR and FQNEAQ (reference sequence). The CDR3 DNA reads TGTGCCAGCAGCCCCGACAGGTCCTACAATGAGCAGTTCTTC. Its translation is CASSPDRSYNEQFF.

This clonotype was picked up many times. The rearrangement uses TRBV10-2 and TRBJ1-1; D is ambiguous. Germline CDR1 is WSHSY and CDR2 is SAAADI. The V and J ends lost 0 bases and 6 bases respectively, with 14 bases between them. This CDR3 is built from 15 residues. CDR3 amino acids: CASSESKPIVAEAFF. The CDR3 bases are TGCGCCAGCAGTGAGTCGAAACCGATAGTCGCTGAAGCTTTCTTT.

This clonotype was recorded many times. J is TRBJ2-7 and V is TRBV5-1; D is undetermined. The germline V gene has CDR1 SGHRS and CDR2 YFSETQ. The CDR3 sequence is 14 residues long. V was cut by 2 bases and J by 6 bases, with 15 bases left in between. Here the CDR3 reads CASSLHQWAAEQYF. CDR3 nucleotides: TGCGCCAGCAGCTTACACCAATGGGCCGCCGAGCAGTACTTC.

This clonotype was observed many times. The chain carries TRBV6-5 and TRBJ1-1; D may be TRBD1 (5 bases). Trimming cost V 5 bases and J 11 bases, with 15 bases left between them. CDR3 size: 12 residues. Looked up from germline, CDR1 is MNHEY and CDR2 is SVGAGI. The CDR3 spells CASSQDSRTAFF. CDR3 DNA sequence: TGTGCCAGCAGTCAAGACAGTCGGACGGCTTTCTTT.

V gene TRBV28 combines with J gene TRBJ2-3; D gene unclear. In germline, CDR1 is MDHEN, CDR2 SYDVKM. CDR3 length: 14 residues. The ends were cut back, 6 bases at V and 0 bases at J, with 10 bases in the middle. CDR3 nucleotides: TGTGCCAGCAGCAAATCCGGAAGCACAGATACGCAGTATTTT. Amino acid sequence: CASSKSGSTDTQYF.

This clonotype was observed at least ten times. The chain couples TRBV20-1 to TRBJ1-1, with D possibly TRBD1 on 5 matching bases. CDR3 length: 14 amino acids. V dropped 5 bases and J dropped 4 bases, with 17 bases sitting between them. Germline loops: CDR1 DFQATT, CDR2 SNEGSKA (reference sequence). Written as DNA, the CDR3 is TGCAGTGCTTCTCTTGGGGGGTACCGCACTGAAGCTTTCTTT. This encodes CSASLGGYRTEAFF.

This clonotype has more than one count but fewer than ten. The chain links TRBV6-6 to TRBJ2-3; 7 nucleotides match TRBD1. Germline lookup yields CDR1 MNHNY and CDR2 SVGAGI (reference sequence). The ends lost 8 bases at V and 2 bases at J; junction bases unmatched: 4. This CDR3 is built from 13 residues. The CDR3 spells CASAGGATDTQYF. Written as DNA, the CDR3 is TGTGCCAGCGCAGGGGGAGCCACAGATACGCAGTATTTT.